This entry describes one T cell receptor beta chain. This specimen comes from a study of tissue T cells after allogeneic stem cell transplantation. The germline V gene encodes CDR1 MNHNS and CDR2 SASEGT. This CDR3 has 15 amino acids. V was clipped by 0 bases and J by 2 bases, with 8 bases between them. This research-autopsy study prospectively enrolled adult allogeneic hematopoietic cell transplant recipients with steroid-refractory graft-versus-host disease. Here immunoSEQ multiplex PCR was the method, and the copy in TCRdb shows in-frame clones only, minus some. The sample lists some 3,100 clones; 50% to 75% were seen once.

The sequencing used jejunal tissue, collected at autopsy. This clonotype was sampled from a male patient of 60 years or more with steroid-refractory graft-versus-host disease after an allogeneic stem cell transplant. Some T cells may be graft donor cells. The chain joins TRBV6-1 to TRBJ2-1, with D perhaps matching TRBD1 (5 bases). This CDR3 reads CASSEAGPPYNEQFF. CDR3 in DNA: TGTGCCAGCAGTGAAGCGGGGCCCCCCTACAATGAGCAGTTCTTC.